This TCR beta chain is from a study of T cells in Graves' hyperthyroidism and ophthalmopathy. The study's findings and limits: The model made its ophthalmopathy prediction, and onset followed a median around 6.9 months later. Blood also showed most of the thyroid clonotypes that were expanded above 0.001.

The CDR3 regions of TCR beta were amplified from RNA transcripts. An initial round of RT-PCR targeting the TCR CDR3 relied on the HTBI primer set. TCRdb processed the multiplex PCR reads anew with MiXCR; each CDR3 protein has one entry. The top ten clones hold around 25% of a sample with 380,000 or so distinct CDR3 sequences, approximately 15% of them seen once. This clonotype was seen a handful of times. Its antigen remains unknown. V was shortened by 3 bases and J by 5 bases, with 10 bases between the two germline ends. The length of the CDR3 is 12 residues. The germline V gene has CDR1 SQVTM and CDR2 ANQGSEA. Exclusion criteria comprised uncontrolled infection, other autoimmune disease, pregnancy or lactation.

This sequence joins TRBV29-1 and TRBJ2-5, with D perhaps being TRBD1 or TRBD2 (5 bases each). The TCR originated in a woman aged 25 to 45 with Graves' hyperthyroidism. The specimen was blood. CDR3 DNA sequence: TGCAGCGTTGACGGGGCAGTCGAGACCCAGTACTTC. It codes for CSVDGAVETQYF.